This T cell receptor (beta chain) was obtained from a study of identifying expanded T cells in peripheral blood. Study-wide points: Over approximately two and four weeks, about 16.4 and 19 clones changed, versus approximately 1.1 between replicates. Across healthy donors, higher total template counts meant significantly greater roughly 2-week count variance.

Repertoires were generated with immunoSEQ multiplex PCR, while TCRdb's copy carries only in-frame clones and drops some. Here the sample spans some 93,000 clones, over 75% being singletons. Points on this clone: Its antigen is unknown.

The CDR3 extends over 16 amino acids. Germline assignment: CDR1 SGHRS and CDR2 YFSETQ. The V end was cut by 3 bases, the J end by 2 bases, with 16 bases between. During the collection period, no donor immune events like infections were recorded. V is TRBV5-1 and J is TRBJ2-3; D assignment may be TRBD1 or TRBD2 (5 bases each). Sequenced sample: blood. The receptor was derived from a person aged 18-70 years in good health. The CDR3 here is CASSWGWTENTDTQYF. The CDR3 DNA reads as TGCGCCAGCAGCTGGGGGTGGACGGAAAACACAGATACGCAGTATTTT.